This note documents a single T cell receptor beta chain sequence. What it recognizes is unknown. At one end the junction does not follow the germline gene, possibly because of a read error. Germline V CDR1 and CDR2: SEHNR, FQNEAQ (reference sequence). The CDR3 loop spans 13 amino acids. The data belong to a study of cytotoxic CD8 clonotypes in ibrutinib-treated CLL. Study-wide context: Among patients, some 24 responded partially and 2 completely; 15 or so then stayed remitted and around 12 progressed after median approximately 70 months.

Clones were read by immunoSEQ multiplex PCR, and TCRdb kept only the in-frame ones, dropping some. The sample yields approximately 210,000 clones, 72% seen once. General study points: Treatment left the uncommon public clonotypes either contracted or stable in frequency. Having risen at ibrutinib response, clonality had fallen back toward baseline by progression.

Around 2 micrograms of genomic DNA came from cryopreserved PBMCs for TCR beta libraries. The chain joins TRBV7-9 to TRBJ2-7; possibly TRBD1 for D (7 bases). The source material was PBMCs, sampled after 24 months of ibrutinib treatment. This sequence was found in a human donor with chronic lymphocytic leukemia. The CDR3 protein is CASSLGSGGTSSF. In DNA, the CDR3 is TGTGCCAGCAGCTTAGGTTCAGGGGGGACCAGTAGCTTC.